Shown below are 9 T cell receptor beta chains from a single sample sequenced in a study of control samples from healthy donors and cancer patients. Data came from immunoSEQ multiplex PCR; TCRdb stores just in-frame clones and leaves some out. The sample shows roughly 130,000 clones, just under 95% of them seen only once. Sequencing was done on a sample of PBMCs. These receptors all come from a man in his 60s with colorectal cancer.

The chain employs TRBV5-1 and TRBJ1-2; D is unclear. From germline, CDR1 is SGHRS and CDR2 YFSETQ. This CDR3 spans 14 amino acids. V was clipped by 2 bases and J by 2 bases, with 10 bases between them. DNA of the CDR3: TGCGCCAGCAGCTTTTCAGGTCCCAACTATGGCTACACCTTC. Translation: CASSFSGPNYGYTF.

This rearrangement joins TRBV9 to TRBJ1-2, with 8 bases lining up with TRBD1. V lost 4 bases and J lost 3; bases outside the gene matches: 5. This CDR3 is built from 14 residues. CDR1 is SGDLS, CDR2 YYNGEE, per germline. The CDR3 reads CASSPQGADYGYTF. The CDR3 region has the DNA TGTGCCAGCAGCCCCCAGGGGGCGGACTATGGCTACACCTTC.

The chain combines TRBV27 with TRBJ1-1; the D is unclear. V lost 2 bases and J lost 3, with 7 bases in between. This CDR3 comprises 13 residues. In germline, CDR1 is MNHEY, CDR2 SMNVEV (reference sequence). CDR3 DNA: TGTGCCAGCAGTTTAACCCAATACACTGAAGCTTTCTTT. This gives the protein CASSLTQYTEAFF.

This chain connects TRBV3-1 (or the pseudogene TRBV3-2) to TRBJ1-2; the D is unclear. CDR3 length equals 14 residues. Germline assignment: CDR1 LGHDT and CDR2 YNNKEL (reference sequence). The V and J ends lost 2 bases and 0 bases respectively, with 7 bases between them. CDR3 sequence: CASSQQAPNYGYTF. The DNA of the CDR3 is TGTGCCAGCAGCCAACAGGCACCTAACTATGGCTACACCTTC.

DNA of the CDR3: TGTGCCAGCAGCTTAGGCCGTCAGGGGGGTAACACTGAAGCTTTCTTT. This sequence encodes CASSLGRQGGNTEAFF. This chain uses TRBV13 with TRBJ1-1, with TRBD1 identical over 7 bases. This CDR3 has 16 amino acids. CDR1 is PRHDT and CDR2 is FYEKMQ in the germline V gene (reference sequence). Trimming at V came to 0 bases and at J to 2 bases, leaving 6 bases not matched to a gene.

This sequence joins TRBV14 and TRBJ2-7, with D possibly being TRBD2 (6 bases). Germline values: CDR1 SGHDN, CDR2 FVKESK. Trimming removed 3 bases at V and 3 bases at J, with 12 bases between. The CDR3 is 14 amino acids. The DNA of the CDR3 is TGTGCCAGCAGCCACGGGGGTCTCCGCTACGAGCAGTACTTC. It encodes CASSHGGLRYEQYF.

CDR3 sequence: CASSESGGPHEQYF. Written as DNA, the CDR3 is TGCGCCAGCAGTGAGTCCGGGGGACCCCACGAGCAGTACTTC. The chain couples TRBV10-1 to TRBJ2-7; tentative D call: TRBD2 (6 bases). V was clipped by 0 bases and J by 5 bases, with 11 bases between them. The CDR3 has 14 amino acids. Germline loops: CDR1 WNHNN, CDR2 SYGVQD (reference sequence).

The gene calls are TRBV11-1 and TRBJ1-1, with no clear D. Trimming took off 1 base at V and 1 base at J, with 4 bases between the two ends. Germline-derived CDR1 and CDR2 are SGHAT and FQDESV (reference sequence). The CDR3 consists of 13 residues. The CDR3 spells CASSLDGNTEAFF. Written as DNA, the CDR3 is TGTGCCAGCAGCTTAGACGGGAACACTGAAGCTTTCTTT.

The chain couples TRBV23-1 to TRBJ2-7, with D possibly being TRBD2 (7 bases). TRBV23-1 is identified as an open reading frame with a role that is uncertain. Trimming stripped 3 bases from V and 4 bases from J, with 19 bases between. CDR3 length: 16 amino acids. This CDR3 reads CASSHQGGGIVYEQYF. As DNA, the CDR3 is TGCGCCAGCAGTCACCAAGGGGGGGGAATAGTGTACGAGCAGTACTTC.